Listed below are T cell receptor beta chains from one sample, sequenced in a study of Ad26.COV2.S vaccination and SARS-CoV-2 variants. TCRdb keeps only in-frame clones here, not all; method: immunoSEQ multiplex PCR. The profile covers approximately 450,000 clones, with approximately 90% appearing a single time and 10% to 15% taken by the ten largest. This specimen was peripheral blood, taken in a trial of Ad26.COV2.S vaccine versus placebo. These receptors originate from a person between 18 and 59 years old who received the Ad26.COV2.S COVID-19 vaccine or a placebo. Each CDR3 is given with its conserved first and last residue. The D gene is left open where the match is weak. The listing skips clone size in some rows; elsewhere it reads once, few, many or a size class.

V gene: TRBV2; J gene: TRBJ1-4; D gene: -; clone size: -; CDR3 protein: CASRTVSTNEKLFF; CDR3 DNA: TGTGCCAGCAGGACAGTATCTACTAATGAAAAACTGTTTTTT
V gene: TRBV28; J gene: TRBJ2-3; D gene: -; clone size: many; CDR3 protein: CASSFFRDTQYF; CDR3 DNA: TGTGCCAGCAGTTTCTTTAGGGATACGCAGTATTTT
V gene: TRBV6-2/TRBV6-3; J gene: TRBJ2-7; D gene: -; clone size: -; CDR3 protein: CASSYLSSSYEQYF; CDR3 DNA: TGTGCCAGCAGTTACCTATCCAGCTCCTACGAGCAGTACTTC
V gene: TRBV16; J gene: TRBJ2-1; D gene: TRBD2; clone size: -; CDR3 protein: CASSEPGLAGGIREQFF; CDR3 DNA: TGTGCCAGCAGCGAGCCGGGACTAGCGGGAGGTATCAGGGAGCAGTTCTTC
V gene: TRBV6-2/TRBV6-3; J gene: TRBJ2-7; D gene: -; clone size: -; CDR3 protein: CASSYDHQAQNYYEQYF; CDR3 DNA: TGTGCCAGCAGTTACGACCATCAGGCACAAAACTACTACGAGCAGTACTTC
V gene: TRBV12-3/TRBV12-4; J gene: TRBJ2-2; D gene: -; clone size: -; CDR3 protein: CASSRTRLAELFF; CDR3 DNA: TGTGCCAGCAGTCGAACCCGCTTAGCGGAGCTGTTTTTT
V gene: TRBV3-1/TRBV3-2; J gene: TRBJ1-1; D gene: -; clone size: once; CDR3 protein: CASSQQLWNTEAFF; CDR3 DNA: TGTGCCAGCAGCCAACAACTATGGAACACTGAAGCTTTCTTT
V gene: TRBV20-1; J gene: TRBJ2-7; D gene: -; clone size: -; CDR3 protein: CSASFSYEQYF; CDR3 DNA: TGCAGTGCTAGTTTCTCCTACGAGCAGTACTTC
V gene: TRBV7-9; J gene: TRBJ1-1; D gene: -; clone size: -; CDR3 protein: CASSYRNTEAFF; CDR3 DNA: TGTGCCAGCAGCTACAGAAACACTGAAGCTTTCTTT
V gene: TRBV5-1; J gene: TRBJ2-2; D gene: TRBD1; clone size: -; CDR3 protein: CASSAGTGLGELFF; CDR3 DNA: TGCGCCAGCAGCGCCGGGACAGGGCTCGGGGAGCTGTTTTTT
V gene: TRBV6-4; J gene: TRBJ2-2; D gene: TRBD1; clone size: once; CDR3 protein: CASICVRTSDRDDTGELFF; CDR3 DNA: TGTGCCAGCATCTGTGTGCGGACCTCGGACAGGGACGACACCGGGGAGCTGTTTTTT
V gene: TRBV6-2/TRBV6-3; J gene: TRBJ2-7; D gene: TRBD2; clone size: -; CDR3 protein: CASSYYGGSSYEQYF; CDR3 DNA: TGTGCCAGCAGTTACTACGGGGGGAGCTCCTACGAGCAGTACTTC
V gene: TRBV27; J gene: TRBJ2-3; D gene: -; clone size: -; CDR3 protein: CASSGVGVGTDTQYF; CDR3 DNA: TGTGCCAGCTCGGGAGTGGGAGTCGGCACAGATACGCAGTATTTT
V gene: TRBV21-1; J gene: TRBJ2-1; D gene: -; clone size: once; CDR3 protein: CASSRASGSLFYNEQFF; CDR3 DNA: TGTGCCAGCAGCAGGGCTAGCGGGAGTCTATTCTACAATGAGCAGTTCTTC
V gene: TRBV6-2/TRBV6-3; J gene: TRBJ2-7; D gene: TRBD1; clone size: -; CDR3 protein: CASSNPGQLYEQYF; CDR3 DNA: TGTGCCAGCAGTAACCCGGGACAGCTTTACGAGCAGTACTTC
V gene: TRBV5-6; J gene: TRBJ1-1; D gene: TRBD1; clone size: -; CDR3 protein: CASSLQGISNTEAFF; CDR3 DNA: TGTGCCAGCAGCTTACAGGGGATATCGAACACTGAAGCTTTCTTT
V gene: TRBV6-2/TRBV6-3; J gene: TRBJ2-7; D gene: -; clone size: -; CDR3 protein: CASSYRAGAHEQYF; CDR3 DNA: TGTGCCAGCAGTTACCGAGCAGGGGCCCACGAGCAGTACTTC
V gene: TRBV30; J gene: TRBJ1-6; D gene: -; clone size: -; CDR3 protein: CAWRQASGSPLHF; CDR3 DNA: TGTGCCTGGCGCCAGGCTTCAGGTTCACCCCTCCACTTT
V gene: TRBV7-2; J gene: TRBJ2-1; D gene: TRBD2; clone size: -; CDR3 protein: CASSPVAGAYNEQFF; CDR3 DNA: TGTGCCAGCAGCCCCGTAGCGGGTGCCTACAATGAGCAGTTCTTC
V gene: TRBV2; J gene: TRBJ2-5; D gene: -; clone size: -; CDR3 protein: CASSVGRDWETQYF; CDR3 DNA: TGTGCCAGCAGTGTCGGGAGAGACTGGGAGACCCAGTACTTC
V gene: TRBV19; J gene: TRBJ2-1; D gene: -; clone size: -; CDR3 protein: CASSIGSSWEQFF; CDR3 DNA: TGTGCCAGTAGTATAGGGTCTAGCTGGGAGCAGTTCTTC
V gene: TRBV10-3; J gene: TRBJ2-1; D gene: TRBD1; clone size: -; CDR3 protein: CAISEQGNEQFF; CDR3 DNA: TGTGCCATCAGTGAACAGGGGAATGAGCAGTTCTTC
V gene: TRBV7-2; J gene: TRBJ1-5; D gene: TRBD1; clone size: -; CDR3 protein: CASSATGAAQPQHF; CDR3 DNA: TGTGCCAGCAGTGCCACAGGGGCCGCTCAGCCCCAGCATTTT
V gene: TRBV6-5; J gene: TRBJ1-2; D gene: -; clone size: -; CDR3 protein: CASSLQGRTNGYTF; CDR3 DNA: TGTGCCAGCAGCCTACAGGGTCGTACGAATGGCTACACCTTC
V gene: TRBV6-5; J gene: TRBJ1-2; D gene: TRBD1; clone size: -; CDR3 protein: CASSYLDRGYGYTF; CDR3 DNA: TGTGCCAGCAGTTACCTCGACAGGGGCTATGGCTACACCTTC
V gene: TRBV5-4; J gene: TRBJ2-1; D gene: -; clone size: -; CDR3 protein: CASSTGNNEQFF; CDR3 DNA: TGTGCCAGCAGTACAGGGAACAATGAGCAGTTCTTC
V gene: TRBV6-2/TRBV6-3; J gene: TRBJ1-2; D gene: -; clone size: -; CDR3 protein: CASSYSGSHYGYTF; CDR3 DNA: TGTGCCAGCAGTTACTCGGGCAGCCACTATGGCTACACCTTC
V gene: TRBV28; J gene: TRBJ2-7; D gene: -; clone size: -; CDR3 protein: CASSAGPPYEQYF; CDR3 DNA: TGTGCCAGCAGCGCAGGGCCCCCCTACGAGCAGTACTTC
V gene: TRBV29-1; J gene: TRBJ1-5; D gene: TRBD1; clone size: -; CDR3 protein: CSVQQGTGNQPQHF; CDR3 DNA: TGCAGCGTGCAACAGGGGACGGGCAATCAGCCCCAGCATTTT
V gene: TRBV27; J gene: TRBJ2-1; D gene: TRBD2; clone size: -; CDR3 protein: CASSLLAGADEQFF; CDR3 DNA: TGTGCCAGCAGTTTACTAGCGGGAGCTGATGAGCAGTTCTTC
V gene: TRBV28; J gene: TRBJ1-1; D gene: TRBD1; clone size: -; CDR3 protein: CASSSNRGRLEAFF; CDR3 DNA: TGTGCCAGCAGTTCGAACAGGGGGCGCCTTGAAGCTTTCTTT
V gene: TRBV7-3; J gene: TRBJ2-1; D gene: -; clone size: -; CDR3 protein: CASSLDGSSYNEQFF; CDR3 DNA: TGTGCCAGCAGCCTCGACGGTAGCTCCTACAATGAGCAGTTCTTC
V gene: TRBV7-8; J gene: TRBJ2-2; D gene: -; clone size: -; CDR3 protein: CASSFTRDGTNTGELFF; CDR3 DNA: TGTGCCAGCAGTTTTACCCGGGACGGGACGAACACCGGGGAGCTGTTTTTT
V gene: TRBV29-1; J gene: TRBJ2-5; D gene: -; clone size: -; CDR3 protein: CSVVSGYQETQYF; CDR3 DNA: TGCAGCGTAGTCAGCGGGTACCAAGAGACCCAGTACTTC
V gene: TRBV5-1; J gene: TRBJ2-7; D gene: TRBD2; clone size: -; CDR3 protein: CASSGLAGYEQYF; CDR3 DNA: TGCGCCAGCAGTGGACTAGCGGGATACGAGCAGTACTTC
V gene: TRBV14; J gene: TRBJ2-1; D gene: -; clone size: -; CDR3 protein: CASSRVGRRAYNEQFF; CDR3 DNA: TGTGCCAGCAGCCGGGTTGGCCGGCGAGCCTACAATGAGCAGTTCTTC
V gene: TRBV5-1; J gene: TRBJ1-1; D gene: -; clone size: -; CDR3 protein: CASRIEPRDTEAFF; CDR3 DNA: TGCGCCAGCAGAATCGAACCCCGGGACACTGAAGCTTTCTTT
V gene: TRBV6-5; J gene: TRBJ2-7; D gene: -; clone size: -; CDR3 protein: CASSYSSDHYEQYF; CDR3 DNA: TGTGCCAGCAGTTACTCTTCCGACCACTACGAGCAGTACTTC
V gene: TRBV7-9; J gene: TRBJ2-1; D gene: -; clone size: -; CDR3 protein: CASRTQGTEQFF; CDR3 DNA: TGTGCCAGCAGAACGCAGGGGACCGAGCAGTTCTTC
V gene: TRBV30; J gene: TRBJ1-3; D gene: -; clone size: -; CDR3 protein: CAWSVRRNSGNTIYF; CDR3 DNA: TGTGCCTGGAGTGTACGGCGGAACTCTGGAAACACCATATATTTT
V gene: TRBV21-1; J gene: TRBJ2-7; D gene: -; clone size: -; CDR3 protein: CASRLFDEQYF; CDR3 DNA: TGTGCCAGCAGGCTATTCGACGAGCAGTACTTC
V gene: TRBV18; J gene: TRBJ2-5; D gene: -; clone size: -; CDR3 protein: CASSPPSGPLVGETQYF; CDR3 DNA: TGTGCCAGCTCACCACCTTCTGGGCCCCTGGTAGGAGAGACCCAGTACTTC
V gene: TRBV9; J gene: TRBJ2-7; D gene: -; clone size: -; CDR3 protein: CASSVAINTGTSSYEQYF; CDR3 DNA: TGTGCCAGCAGCGTAGCCATAAACACAGGGACGAGCTCCTACGAGCAGTACTTC
V gene: TRBV7-2; J gene: TRBJ2-2; D gene: -; clone size: -; CDR3 protein: CASSLAGTNTGELFF; CDR3 DNA: TGTGCCAGCAGCTTAGCGGGGACCAACACCGGGGAGCTGTTTTTT
V gene: TRBV7-9; J gene: TRBJ2-1; D gene: -; clone size: -; CDR3 protein: CASSFAWTGAAYNEQFF; CDR3 DNA: TGTGCCAGCAGCTTCGCCTGGACGGGAGCGGCCTACAATGAGCAGTTCTTC
V gene: TRBV7-2; J gene: TRBJ1-1; D gene: TRBD1; clone size: once; CDR3 protein: CASRKSGQDTEAFF; CDR3 DNA: TGTGCCAGCAGGAAGTCGGGACAGGACACTGAAGCTTTCTTT
V gene: TRBV9; J gene: TRBJ2-3; D gene: TRBD1; clone size: once; CDR3 protein: CASSARQGTGTDTQYF; CDR3 DNA: TGTGCCAGCAGCGCCAGACAGGGAACGGGCACAGATACGCAGTATTTT
V gene: TRBV5-4; J gene: TRBJ2-1; D gene: -; clone size: -; CDR3 protein: CASSLLANEQFF; CDR3 DNA: TGTGCCAGCAGCTTACTAGCCAATGAGCAGTTCTTC
V gene: TRBV27; J gene: TRBJ1-5; D gene: TRBD1; clone size: few; CDR3 protein: CASSLNSDRAQPQHF; CDR3 DNA: TGTGCCAGCAGTTTGAATTCGGACAGGGCTCAGCCCCAGCATTTT
V gene: TRBV6-5; J gene: TRBJ2-7; D gene: -; clone size: -; CDR3 protein: CASSRGTTYEQYF; CDR3 DNA: TGTGCCAGCAGTAGGGGGACAACCTACGAGCAGTACTTC